Listed below are T cell receptor beta chains from one sample, sequenced in a study of T cell responses to AZD1222 COVID-19 vaccine. TCRdb keeps only in-frame clones here, not all; method: immunoSEQ multiplex PCR. This sample carries hundreds of thousands of clones, under 95% of them seen once, and the ten largest clones take roughly 1%. The sample was peripheral blood, taken on day 0 of MenACWY control vaccination. The receptors were sampled from an adult in good health. Both conserved end residues are part of each CDR3. The order of the fields is CDR3 length, V gene, D gene, clone size, J gene, CDR3 protein, CDR3 DNA. A D gene is named only where the DNA matches it firmly. Size is stated for part of the rows, as once, few or many counts, or as a class when the clone is expanded.

14	TRBV28	TRBD1	NA	TRBJ1-2	CASSLQGAIYGYTF	TGTGCCAGCAGTTTACAGGGGGCGATATATGGCTACACCTTC
12	TRBV5-1	NA	NA	TRBJ2-3	CASSFSADTQYF	TGCGCCAGCAGCTTTAGTGCAGATACGCAGTATTTT
14	TRBV6-5	NA	NA	TRBJ1-1	CASSYGGLNTEAFF	TGTGCCAGCAGTTACGGGGGCTTGAACACTGAAGCTTTCTTT
12	TRBV5-1	NA	NA	TRBJ2-3	CASSFREGTQYF	TGCGCCAGCAGCTTCAGGGAAGGCACGCAGTATTTT
15	TRBV6-5	TRBD1	NA	TRBJ1-3	CASSYYRGSGNTIYF	TGTGCCAGCAGTTATTACAGGGGCTCTGGAAACACCATATATTTT
15	TRBV28	TRBD1	NA	TRBJ2-7	CASRRQGPSSYEQYF	TGTGCCAGCAGGCGACAGGGGCCCAGCTCCTACGAGCAGTACTTC
14	TRBV6-5	TRBD1	NA	TRBJ1-5	CASRRQGGNQPQHF	TGTGCCAGCAGAAGACAGGGGGGCAATCAGCCCCAGCATTTT
14	TRBV3-1/TRBV3-2	NA	NA	TRBJ1-1	CASSRGTGNTEAFF	TGTGCCAGCAGCCGGGGAACAGGGAACACTGAAGCTTTCTTT
15	TRBV18	NA	NA	TRBJ1-3	CASSPGDWVGNTIYF	TGTGCCAGTTCGCCGGGGGATTGGGTTGGAAACACCATATATTTT
13	TRBV5-1	NA	NA	TRBJ1-1	CASSLAPGTEAFF	TGCGCCAGCAGCTTGGCCCCGGGAACTGAAGCTTTCTTT
15	TRBV6-5	NA	NA	TRBJ1-1	CASSYSEVANTEAFF	TGTGCCAGCAGTTACTCGGAAGTAGCAAACACTGAAGCTTTCTTT
13	TRBV28	NA	NA	TRBJ1-2	CASSLNRGYGYTF	TGTGCCAGCAGTTTAAACCGGGGCTATGGCTACACCTTC
13	TRBV6-5	NA	NA	TRBJ2-7	CASSYGGPYEQYF	TGTGCCAGCAGTTACGGCGGCCCTTACGAGCAGTACTTC
14	TRBV2	NA	once	TRBJ1-2	CASSEGEGYSGYTF	TGTGCCAGCAGTGAGGGGGAGGGATATTCCGGCTACACCTTC
16	TRBV4-1	TRBD1	NA	TRBJ1-4	CASSHTRDSTNEKLFF	TGCGCCAGCAGCCATACCCGGGACAGCACTAATGAAAAACTGTTTTTT
15	TRBV2	TRBD1	NA	TRBJ1-2	CASSAGQGENYGYTF	TGTGCCAGCAGTGCCGGACAGGGGGAAAACTATGGCTACACCTTC
15	TRBV11-2	NA	NA	TRBJ2-3	CASSLARPIADTQYF	TGTGCCAGCAGCTTAGCCAGGCCTATAGCAGATACGCAGTATTTT
17	TRBV1	NA	NA	TRBJ2-1	CTSSQEEGLGYCNEQFF	TGCACCAGCAGCCAAGAAGAGGGACTAGGTTATTGCAATGAGCAGTTCTTC
15	TRBV30	NA	NA	TRBJ2-1	CAWSPQGAFHNEQFF	TGTGCCTGGAGTCCCCAAGGGGCTTTCCACAATGAGCAGTTCTTC
13	TRBV7-9	TRBD1	few	TRBJ1-2	CASSSQGYEGYTF	TGTGCCAGCAGCTCACAGGGGTATGAGGGCTACACCTTC
14	TRBV18	NA	NA	TRBJ1-2	CASSPPAREKGYTF	TGTGCCAGCTCGCCGCCCGCCAGGGAGAAAGGCTACACCTTC
15	TRBV19	TRBD2	NA	TRBJ2-5	CASSIFSGGDETQYF	TGTGCCAGTAGTATATTTAGCGGGGGAGACGAGACCCAGTACTTC
15	TRBV7-2	NA	NA	TRBJ1-1	CASSLMSRGITEAFF	TGTGCCAGCAGCTTAATGAGCAGGGGCATCACTGAAGCTTTCTTT
14	TRBV27	NA	NA	TRBJ1-1	CASSLSRGVGEAFF	TGTGCCAGCAGTCTCAGCAGGGGCGTTGGTGAAGCTTTCTTT
13	TRBV7-2	NA	NA	TRBJ2-7	CASSSLLGDEQYF	TGTGCCAGCAGTTCGTTATTAGGGGACGAGCAGTACTTC
14	TRBV18	NA	NA	TRBJ1-4	CASSPASPREKLFF	TGTGCCAGCTCACCCGCCAGTCCTCGTGAAAAACTGTTTTTT
13	TRBV2	NA	once	TRBJ2-3	CASSVALVDTQYF	TGTGCCAGCAGTGTGGCCTTAGTAGATACGCAGTATTTT
14	TRBV5-1	NA	NA	TRBJ2-7	CASSRGTRGDEQYF	TGCGCCAGCAGCCGCGGGACTCGTGGCGACGAGCAGTACTTC
14	TRBV7-2	NA	NA	TRBJ1-2	CASSLALGEFGYTF	TGTGCCAGCAGCTTAGCCCTGGGGGAGTTTGGCTACACCTTC
14	TRBV3-1/TRBV3-2	NA	few	TRBJ1-4	CASTTAGPNEKLFF	TGTGCCAGCACCACCGCTGGTCCTAATGAAAAACTGTTTTTT
16	TRBV10-2	NA	once	TRBJ2-4	CASSAIQMEVKNIQYF	TGCGCCAGCAGTGCTATTCAGATGGAGGTCAAAAACATTCAGTACTTC
13	TRBV4-2	NA	few	TRBJ1-1	CASLPQGQTGAFF	TGTGCCAGCTTGCCCCAGGGACAAACCGGAGCTTTCTTT
15	TRBV5-5	NA	NA	TRBJ1-5	CASSFRTDNFQPQHF	TGTGCCAGCAGCTTTCGGACTGATAACTTCCAGCCCCAGCATTTT
15	TRBV6-2/TRBV6-3	TRBD2	NA	TRBJ2-1	CASSYSTSGGSEQFF	TGTGCCAGCAGTTACTCGACTAGCGGGGGAAGTGAGCAGTTCTTC
13	TRBV7-2	NA	NA	TRBJ2-7	CASSLVIPYEQYF	TGTGCCAGCAGCTTAGTAATTCCCTACGAGCAGTACTTC
12	TRBV15	NA	NA	TRBJ2-1	CATSRQDNEQFF	TGTGCCACCAGTCGGCAGGACAATGAGCAGTTCTTC
16	TRBV14	TRBD2	NA	TRBJ2-3	CASSQGGGFSTDTQYF	TGTGCCAGCAGCCAAGGCGGGGGGTTCAGCACAGATACGCAGTATTTT
15	TRBV5-1	NA	NA	TRBJ2-4	CASSPTTGPSNIQYF	TGCGCCAGCAGCCCCACAACGGGTCCGTCAAACATTCAGTACTTC
15	TRBV6-5	NA	NA	TRBJ1-6	CASSYTGPRDSPLHF	TGTGCCAGCAGTTACACGGGCCCCCGGGATTCACCCCTCCACTTT
12	TRBV28	NA	NA	TRBJ1-2	CASSFELYGYTF	TGTGCCAGCAGTTTTGAGCTTTATGGCTACACCTTC
14	TRBV7-9	NA	NA	TRBJ1-2	CASSLAGWDHGYTF	TGTGCCAGCAGCTTAGCTGGGTGGGACCATGGCTACACCTTC